Reported below is one T cell receptor beta chain. This record belongs to a study of blood T cell repertoires in COVID-19. Whole-study context: Samples of COVID-19 (acute and convalescent) were obtained from the United States, Italy and Spain. Sample material is recorded as cDNA or gDNA derived from T cells, B-cell-depleted T cells, or PBMCs.

Germline V gene lookup returns CDR1 MNHNS and CDR2 SASEGT. Trimming removed 2 bases from V and 10 bases from J; junction bases left unmatched: 7. This CDR3 contains 14 residues. Source study methods: Estimation of nucleated cell counts relied on the amplification of reference gene primers. Some clones are missing from TCRdb's copy, which holds only in-frame ones; the method was immunoSEQ multiplex PCR. D and trimming were read from the DNA, whereas the V and J calls and clone size are those reported in that table. The sample carries some 170,000 clones, roughly 82% recorded once. This sequence originates from a woman in her seventies with acute or convalescent COVID-19. The chain recombines TRBV6-1 with TRBJ2-1, with 8 bases matching TRBD2. Sequenced sample: peripheral blood. CDR3 in amino acids: CASSETQRGREQFF. CDR3 bases: TGTGCCAGCAGTGAAACCCAGCGGGGGAGAGAGCAGTTCTTC.